The 15 T cell receptor beta chains reported below all come from one sample, sequenced in a study of blood T cell repertoires in COVID-19. Sequencing was performed with immunoSEQ multiplex PCR; in TCRdb, only in-frame clones are kept and a portion is missing. The table lists approximately 200,000 clones, around 87% of them singletons. The specimen sequenced was PBMCs or T cells enriched from blood (not recorded which). These receptors were taken from a man younger than 45 in a cohort exposed to, infected with or recovered from COVID-19 (not recorded which).

This sequence joins TRBV20-1 and TRBJ2-1, with a weak D call TRBD2 (6 bases). Germline V lookup: CDR1 DFQATT, CDR2 SNEGSKA (reference sequence). V lost 3 bases and J 3 bases, leaving 12 bases between the germline ends. The CDR3 has 14 amino acids. The CDR3 DNA is TGCAGTGCTAGTTCGGGAGTTTTCTACAATGAGCAGTTCTTC. As protein: CSASSGVFYNEQFF.

The chain carries TRBV20-1 and TRBJ2-7; D is undetermined. The CDR3 totals 11 residues. The V gene's germline CDR1 is DFQATT and CDR2 SNEGSKA (reference sequence). The CDR3 DNA reads as TGCGAGCTGGGCAACCTCTACGAGCAGTACTTC. It specifies CELGNLYEQYF.

V usage is TRBV28 and J usage is TRBJ1-1; possibly TRBD1 for D (5 bases). Germline loops: CDR1 MDHEN, CDR2 SYDVKM. The length of the CDR3 is 15 residues. Trimming left V 0 bases short and J 2 bases short, with 10 bases between. In nucleotides, the CDR3 is TGTGCCAGCAGTTTATGGTCGGGGGAAAACACTGAAGCTTTCTTT. Amino acid sequence: CASSLWSGENTEAFF.

The chain has TRBV27 and TRBJ1-2; 8 bases align to TRBD1. Germline V gene data show CDR1 as MNHEY and CDR2 as SMNVEV (reference sequence). The CDR3 is 14 residues long. The J segment lost 1 base and the V segment lost 6 bases, leaving 4 bases of the junction unmatched. The CDR3 sequence is CASSLDRDNYGYTF. DNA of the CDR3: TGTGCCAGCAGCCTGGACAGGGATAACTATGGCTACACCTTC.

On this clone: One end of the junction fails to match germline, which may point to a read error. The chain joins TRBV6-5 to TRBJ2-1, with TRBD2 matching over 9 bases. The CDR3 length is 12 residues. The germline CDR1 and CDR2 sequences are MNHEY and SVGAGI. The CDR3 is CASSYLGLAWVF. CDR3 sequence (DNA): TGTGCCAGCAGTTACTTAGGACTAGCGTGGGTCTTC.

The J gene is TRBJ1-5, the V gene TRBV19, with 9 bases aligning to TRBD1. Germline loops: CDR1 LNHDA, CDR2 SQIVND (reference sequence). V was clipped by 7 bases and J by 0 bases; unmatched bases: 4. The CDR3 extends over 15 amino acids. The CDR3 protein is CASNKQGASNQPQHF. The CDR3, as DNA: TGTGCCAGTAATAAACAGGGGGCTAGCAATCAGCCCCAGCATTTT.

The chain recombines TRBV28 with TRBJ2-4; tentatively, D is TRBD2 (6 bases). The germline V and J ends were trimmed by 2 bases and 2 bases, with 7 bases remaining between them. The CDR3 has 14 amino acids. Germline V gives CDR1 MDHEN, CDR2 SYDVKM. The CDR3: CASSLAGPKNIQYF. CDR3 nucleotides: TGTGCCAGCAGTTTAGCGGGGCCCAAAAACATTCAGTACTTC. The full variable domain, completed using reference TRBV28 and TRBJ2-4, is DVKVTQSSRYLVKRTGEKVFLECVQDMDHENMFWYRQDPGLGLRLIYFSYDVKMKEKGDIPEGYSVSREKKERFSLILESASTNQTSMYLCASSLAGPKNIQYFGAGTRLSVL.

The rearrangement joins TRBV28 to TRBJ2-7, with 13 nucleotides matching TRBD2. Looked up from germline, CDR1 is MDHEN and CDR2 is SYDVKM. The junction had 3 bases not matched to a gene; V was cut back by 5 bases and J by 2 bases. The CDR3 runs 15 residues. CDR3 coding DNA: TGTGCCAGCAGTCTGGGGACTAGCGGGACCTACGAGCAGTACTTC. Residues: CASSLGTSGTYEQYF.

This chain connects TRBV10-2 to TRBJ1-1; maybe TRBD1 (6 bases). CDR1 and CDR2 from the germline V gene are WSHSY and SAAADI. Trimming left V 6 bases short and J 0 bases short, with 11 bases between. This CDR3 region has 14 residues. The CDR3 reads CASRLGAMNTEAFF. As DNA, the CDR3 is TGCGCCAGCAGATTGGGGGCCATGAACACTGAAGCTTTCTTT.

This chain connects TRBV7-2 to TRBJ1-1; D is unresolved. Trimming shortened V by 0 bases and J by 5 bases, and 13 bases separated the two germline ends. Per the germline V gene, CDR1 is SGHTA and CDR2 is FQGNSA. The CDR3 totals 15 residues. The CDR3 spells CASSLALGVGTEAFF. DNA of the CDR3: TGTGCCAGCAGCTTAGCGTTGGGAGTCGGGACTGAAGCTTTCTTT. Filled out from reference TRBV7-2 and TRBJ1-1, the complete variable domain reads GAGVSQSPSNKVTEKGKDVELRCDPISGHTALYWYRQSLGQGLEFLIYFQGNSAPDKSGLPSDRFSAERTGGSVSTLTIQRTQQEDSAVYLCASSLALGVGTEAFFGQGTRLTVV.

This chain connects TRBV15 to TRBJ1-1; D is perhaps TRBD1 (6 bases). CDR3 size: 13 residues. The germline gives CDR1 LNHNV, CDR2 YYDKDF (reference sequence). The V gene lost 5 bases and the J gene lost 1 base, with 8 bases spanning the gap. The CDR3 protein is CATSPTGNTEAFF. The CDR3 coding sequence is TGTGCCACCAGCCCGACAGGGAACACTGAAGCTTTCTTT.

The chain links TRBV5-4 to TRBJ2-3; D is undetermined. CDR1 and CDR2 (germline): SGHNT, YYREEE (reference sequence). This CDR3 spans 13 amino acids. V dropped 0 bases and J dropped 1 base, with 3 bases sitting between them. DNA for the CDR3: TGTGCCAGCAGCTTGGGAGGCACAGATACGCAGTATTTT. Translated: CASSLGGTDTQYF.

The V call is TRBV4-2, the J call TRBJ2-2; 7 bases are a match to TRBD1. Germline V lookup: CDR1 LGHNA, CDR2 YNFKEQ. J was trimmed by 0 bases and V by 4 bases; bases with no gene match: 2. The CDR3 loop spans 15 amino acids. CDR3 amino acids: CASSRQGTNTGELFF. For the CDR3, the DNA is TGTGCCAGCAGCCGACAGGGAACGAACACCGGGGAGCTGTTTTTT.

The chain couples TRBV7-3 to TRBJ2-2, with D possibly being TRBD1 (6 bases). The germline V and J ends were trimmed by 7 bases and 4 bases, with 13 bases remaining between them. The CDR3 runs to 14 residues. CDR1 and CDR2 from the germline V gene are SGHTA and FQGTGA. CDR3 sequence reads: CASTPGAGTGELFF. The CDR3, as DNA: TGTGCCAGCACCCCAGGGGCGGGCACCGGGGAGCTGTTTTTT. The full variable domain, in which reference TRBV7-3 and TRBJ2-2 provide the parts outside the CDR3, is GAGVSQTPSNKVTEKGKYVELRCDPISGHTALYWYRQSLGQGPEFLIYFQGTGAADDSGLPNDRFFAVRPEGSVSTLKIQRTERGDSAVYLCASTPGAGTGELFFGEGSRLTVL.

This chain connects TRBV15 to TRBJ1-1; TRBD1 is a possible D gene (6 bases). The CDR3 is made up of 15 amino acids. Germline values: CDR1 LNHNV, CDR2 YYDKDF (reference sequence). The V gene lost 3 bases and the J gene lost 1 base, with 12 bases spanning the gap. CDR3 sequence (DNA): TGTGCCACCAGCAGTGGACAGCGAGGGAACACTGAAGCTTTCTTT. Translation: CATSSGQRGNTEAFF.